A single sample gave rise to the 11 T cell receptor beta chains below, sequenced in a study of PD-L1 blockade in urothelial cancer. Repertoires were generated with immunoSEQ multiplex PCR, while TCRdb's copy carries only in-frame clones and drops some. This sample yields 35,000 to 45,000 clones, of which 82% are seen a single time; about 6.8% belongs to the top ten. Sample time point: pretreatment peripheral blood. Specimen: PBMCs, collected around atezolizumab (anti-PD-L1) treatment. The receptors here all came from a man in his 60s with urothelial cancer.

This clone turned up a few times. The rearrangement joins TRBV6-1 to TRBJ2-7; 9 positions agree with TRBD1. Germline CDR1 MNHNS, CDR2 SASEGT. J gave up 2 bases and V 8 bases, and 1 base lay outside the gene matches. This CDR3 spans 12 amino acids. The CDR3 here is CASRDRAYEQYF. In DNA, the CDR3 is TGTGCCAGCCGGGACAGGGCCTACGAGCAGTACTTC.

For the CDR3, the DNA is TGTGCCAGCAGTGAAAGCCGGGGGGGCGGAAAGACCCAGTACTTC. It encodes CASSESRGGGKTQYF. The rearrangement uses TRBV2 and TRBJ2-5; 8 bases align to TRBD2. This CDR3 is built from 15 residues. Germline assignment: CDR1 SNHLY and CDR2 FYNNEI. With V trimmed by 2 bases and J by 6 bases, 8 bases remained unmatched.

The chain has TRBV6-1 and TRBJ1-1; a weak D match, TRBD1 (6 bases). The V and J ends lost 2 bases and 6 bases respectively, with 19 bases between them. Germline V gives CDR1 MNHNS, CDR2 SASEGT. The CDR3 covers 16 residues. This CDR3 reads CASSEQSWTESSEAFF. The CDR3 nucleotides read TGTGCCAGCAGTGAACAAAGCTGGACAGAAAGTTCTGAAGCTTTCTTT.

This clone has only a few counts. The rearrangement links TRBV28 to TRBJ2-3; D is possibly TRBD1 (7 bases). The CDR3 has 16 amino acids. With 7 bases removed from V and 6 bases from J, the gap between germline ends came to 23 bases. Germline loops: CDR1 MDHEN, CDR2 SYDVKM. The CDR3 reads CASTLGGIGGWDTQYF. DNA for the CDR3: TGTGCCAGCACCCTAGGGGGCATAGGGGGGTGGGATACGCAGTATTTT.

The chain has TRBV5-1 and TRBJ2-7; D is possibly TRBD1 (6 bases). This CDR3 region has 15 residues. V was pared by 0 bases and J by 3 bases, with 13 bases between. Germline V lookup: CDR1 SGHRS, CDR2 YFSETQ. CDR3 region: CASSLGAGALYEQYF. CDR3 nucleotides: TGCGCCAGCAGCTTGGGGGCAGGGGCACTCTACGAGCAGTACTTC.

This clone was observed a handful of times. V usage is TRBV13 and J usage is TRBJ2-7; tentatively, D is TRBD2 (6 bases). The germline V gene encodes CDR1 PRHDT and CDR2 FYEKMQ (reference sequence). The ends were cut back, 2 bases at V and 4 bases at J, with 15 bases in the middle. This CDR3 comprises 15 residues. The CDR3 protein is CASSLWPGDLYEQYF. Written as DNA, the CDR3 is TGTGCCAGCAGCTTATGGCCGGGGGACCTTTACGAGCAGTACTTC.

This clone was picked up a small number of times. Its ends do not fully match the called genes, so a read error is possible. The CDR3 region is CACSATLGGEQYF. DNA of the CDR3: TGTGCCTGCAGCGCGACCTTGGGGGGTGAGCAGTACTTC. The chain links TRBV7-2 to TRBJ2-7; D might be TRBD2 (6 bases). The CDR3 extends over 13 amino acids. CDR1 is SGHTA, CDR2 FQGNSA, per germline.

The V call is TRBV5-1, the J call TRBJ1-2, with D possibly matching TRBD1 (5 bases). This CDR3 has 13 residues. With 4 bases removed from V and 4 bases from J, the gap between germline ends came to 11 bases. CDR1 and CDR2 from the germline V gene are SGHRS and YFSETQ. CDR3 in DNA: TGCGCCAGCAGCGACAGTGGCGTCTATGGCTACACCTTC. This gives the protein CASSDSGVYGYTF.

The J gene is TRBJ2-5, the V gene TRBV2; tentative D call: TRBD1 (5 bases). Trimming removed 3 bases at V and 3 bases at J, with 8 bases between. CDR1 is SNHLY and CDR2 is FYNNEI in the germline V gene. This CDR3 is built from 13 residues. The CDR3: CASSEGREETQYF. The CDR3 DNA reads as TGTGCCAGCAGTGAGGGCAGGGAAGAGACCCAGTACTTC.

The V and J genes are TRBV30 and TRBJ1-5; D is perhaps TRBD1 (5 bases). Germline loops: CDR1 GTSNPN, CDR2 SVGIG (reference sequence). CDR3 length equals 13 residues. V was clipped by 1 base and J by 6 bases, with 10 bases between them. The CDR3 protein is CAWSAQGFQPQHF. The CDR3 DNA is TGTGCCTGGAGTGCCCAGGGTTTTCAGCCCCAGCATTTT.

The table lists this clone with a count of one. This chain links TRBV9 with TRBJ2-7, with 7 bases fitting TRBD1. V gave up 2 bases and J gave up 3 bases; unmatched junction bases: 8. The germline CDR1 and CDR2 sequences are SGDLS and YYNGEE. This CDR3 contains 15 residues. CDR3 protein: CASSVGPGQYYEQYF. In DNA, the CDR3 is TGTGCCAGCAGCGTTGGCCCGGGACAGTACTACGAGCAGTACTTC.